Each of the 15 T cell receptor beta chains below was sequenced from the same sample in a study of blood T cell repertoires in COVID-19. Assay used: immunoSEQ multiplex PCR; TCRdb lists only in-frame clones, some missing. The sample lists about 300,000 clones, approximately 86% seen once, with 1% to 1.5% in the top ten. The sample consisted of peripheral blood. The origin of the receptors is a man in his sixties or seventies with acute or convalescent COVID-19.

In its sample, this clone was seen a few times. CDR3 sequence (DNA): TGTGCCTGGAGTCCGGAAAACCAGGGGGCGAATGAGCAGTTCTTC. Encoded protein: CAWSPENQGANEQFF. The chain combines TRBV30 with TRBJ2-1; 8 nucleotides match TRBD1. The length of the CDR3 is 15 residues. The germline V gene encodes CDR1 GTSNPN and CDR2 SVGIG (reference sequence). The V segment lost 2 bases and the J segment 7 bases; nucleotides outside the gene matches: 10.

The J gene is TRBJ2-5, the V gene TRBV21-1; the table's D gene call, TRBD2, was not cross checked with the DNA. TRBV21-1 is a documented pseudogene. This CDR3 contains 17 residues. CDR3 loop: CASSKDPAREGQETQYF. CDR3 in DNA: TGTGCCAGCAGCAAAGACCCCGCCCGTGAGGGTCAAGAGACCCAGTACTTC.

The chain couples TRBV7-2 to TRBJ2-3; possibly TRBD2 for D (7 bases). From germline, CDR1 is SGHTA and CDR2 FQGNSA. The CDR3 runs to 14 residues. Trimming took off 0 bases at V and 6 bases at J, with 10 bases between the two ends. The CDR3 is CASSLAGGLDTQYF. The CDR3, as DNA: TGTGCCAGCAGCTTAGCGGGGGGGCTTGATACGCAGTATTTT.

V is TRBV5-3 and J is TRBJ2-7; 14 bases map to TRBD2. TRBV5-3 qualifies as an ORF whose function is uncertain. Trimming took 3 bases from V and 3 from J; bases not matched to a gene: 11. This CDR3 contains 18 residues. CDR3 DNA: TGTGCCAGAAGCTCCCGACTAGCGGGGGGGTTAGGCCACTACGAGCAGTACTTC. Amino acids: CARSSRLAGGLGHYEQYF.

The rearrangement joins TRBV11-2 to TRBJ2-1; D perhaps matches TRBD1 (6 bases). Germline-derived CDR1 and CDR2 are SGHAT and FQNNGV. This CDR3 spans 15 amino acids. Trimming took 0 bases from V and 7 from J, leaving 13 bases between them. This chain's CDR3 is CASSLDEGQWNEQFF. The CDR3 coding sequence is TGTGCCAGCAGCTTAGATGAAGGACAGTGGAATGAGCAGTTCTTC.

The chain joins TRBV19 to TRBJ1-6; no definite D call. Germline-derived CDR1 and CDR2 are LNHDA and SQIVND (reference sequence). This CDR3 spans 17 amino acids. V dropped 4 bases and J dropped 0 bases, with 13 bases sitting between them. Written as DNA, the CDR3 is TGTGCCAGTAGTACCGAAGGACTTAGCTCCTATAATTCACCCCTCCACTTT. This encodes CASSTEGLSSYNSPLHF.

As regards this clone: Other DNA sequences from this sample encode an identical CDR3 as well. CDR3 DNA sequence: TGCGCCAGCAGCCTCGCCTCTGGGAGCTCCTACAATGAGCAGTTCTTC. This gives the protein CASSLASGSSYNEQFF. The chain joins TRBV5-1 to TRBJ2-1; D is perhaps TRBD2 (5 bases). This CDR3 contains 16 residues. V lost 4 bases, J lost 0 bases, and 14 bases lay in between. In germline, CDR1 is SGHRS, CDR2 YFSETQ.

The chain links TRBV28 to TRBJ2-1, with 8 bases that match TRBD2. In germline, CDR1 is MDHEN, CDR2 SYDVKM. The ends lost 6 bases at V and 0 bases at J; junction bases unmatched: 4. CDR3 length equals 15 residues. For the CDR3, the DNA is TGTGCCAGCAGGCCCAGCGGGAGCTCCTACAATGAGCAGTTCTTC. Protein: CASRPSGSSYNEQFF.

This rearrangement joins TRBV12-3 or TRBV12-4 to TRBJ2-1, with D perhaps matching TRBD2 (5 bases). The CDR3 has 12 amino acids. Trimming took 3 bases from V and 12 from J, leaving 12 bases between them. The CDR3 here is CASSFTDWGQFF. In nucleotides, the CDR3 is TGTGCCAGCAGTTTTACGGACTGGGGGCAGTTCTTC.

The chain combines TRBV18 with TRBJ2-1, with D tentatively TRBD1 (5 bases). The germline CDR1 and CDR2 sequences are KGHSH and LQKENI. Trimming removed 3 bases from V and 5 bases from J, with 17 bases in between. This CDR3 spans 16 amino acids. This CDR3 is CASSPPGYRQDNEQFF. As DNA, the CDR3 is TGTGCCAGCTCACCCCCAGGGTATCGACAAGACAATGAGCAGTTCTTC.

The chain links TRBV7-9 to TRBJ2-3; 12 nucleotides align to TRBD1. CDR3 length: 18 residues. From germline, CDR1 is SEHNR and CDR2 FQNEAQ (reference sequence). The junction had 14 bases not matched to a gene; V was cut back by 8 bases and J by 2 bases. The DNA for the CDR3 is TGTGCCAGCCCTCCCTATGGGACAGGGGGCGAGGTCACAGATACGCAGTATTTT. Encoded protein: CASPPYGTGGEVTDTQYF.

The V and J genes are TRBV6-6 and TRBJ1-1; D might be TRBD1 (5 bases). The CDR3 runs 14 residues. Germline loops: CDR1 MNHNY, CDR2 SVGAGI (reference sequence). The germline V and J ends were trimmed by 2 bases and 0 bases, with 7 bases remaining between them. The CDR3: CASSYAGLNTEAFF. The CDR3 nucleotides read TGTGCCAGCAGTTACGCGGGGCTGAACACTGAAGCTTTCTTT.

The J gene is TRBJ1-1, the V gene TRBV7-2; D is ambiguous. This CDR3 is 15 amino acids long. Germline V CDR1 and CDR2: SGHTA, FQGNSA. The germline V and J ends were trimmed by 0 bases and 1 base, with 9 bases remaining between them. The CDR3 nucleotides read TGTGCCAGCAGCTTAGCGCCAGGCGCGAACACTGAAGCTTTCTTT. The encoded protein is CASSLAPGANTEAFF.

V and J are TRBV7-9 and TRBJ2-2, with 10 bases that match TRBD2. V was clipped by 2 bases and J by 4 bases; unmatched bases: 7. The CDR3 sequence is 17 residues long. Per germline, CDR1 SEHNR and CDR2 FQNEAQ (reference sequence). The CDR3 coding sequence is TGTGCCAGCAGCTTAACGGTAGCGGGAGGCGGCACCGGGGAGCTGTTTTTT. Protein: CASSLTVAGGGTGELFF. The whole variable domain, remainder taken from reference TRBV7-9 and TRBJ2-2, is DTGVSQNPRHKITKRGQNVTFRCDPISEHNRLYWYRQTLGQGPEFLTYFQNEAQLEKSRLLSDRFSAERPKGSFSTLEIQRTEQGDSAMYLCASSLTVAGGGTGELFFGEGSRLTVL.

The rearrangement uses TRBV6-2 or TRBV6-3 and TRBJ1-1; D gene uncertain. V was shortened by 2 bases and J by 8 bases, with 12 bases between the two germline ends. The V gene's germline CDR1 is MNHEY and CDR2 SVGEGT. The CDR3 runs to 13 residues. CDR3 DNA sequence: TGTGCCAGCAGTTACCCCGGGAGGAAAGAAGCTTTCTTT. It translates to CASSYPGRKEAFF.